This T cell receptor beta chain appears in the sequencing data of a study of OX40 agonist ivuxolimab in advanced cancers. Trimming pared 6 bases from V and 5 bases from J, leaving 18 bases between. Germline values: CDR1 SNHLY, CDR2 FYNNEI. CDR3 size: 15 residues. Here immunoSEQ multiplex PCR was the method, and the copy in TCRdb shows in-frame clones only, minus some. The sample lists 30,000 to 45,000 clones; about three quarters were seen once. This chain links TRBV2 with TRBJ2-3, with a tentative D call TRBD2 (6 bases). Specimen: CD4+ or CD8+ T cells sorted from blood, collected in a trial of the OX40 agonist ivuxolimab. The sequence came from an adult with an advanced solid tumor such as melanoma, head and neck, liver or kidney cancer. CDR3 nucleotides: TGTGCCAGCAGGAGCGGCCTCGGCGGGATAGATACGCAGTATTTT. Translation gives CASRSGLGGIDTQYF.